This T cell receptor (beta chain) was observed in a study of cytomegalovirus exposure and HLA in healthy donors. The PCR contained 60 Vbeta and 13 Jbeta primers. Data came from immunoSEQ multiplex PCR; TCRdb stores just in-frame clones and leaves some out. The sample contains 70,000 to 95,000 clones, about two thirds of which appear only once. This clone has a handful of counts. Antigen specificity is unknown. Study results and caveats: Cytomegalovirus association was listed for about 160 TCR beta chains.

The CDR3 spans 16 residues. Germline V gene lookup returns CDR1 SGHNT and CDR2 YYREEE (reference sequence). Trimming took 4 bases from V and 2 from J; bases not matched to a gene: 3. The gene calls are TRBV5-4 and TRBJ2-2, with 12 nucleotides matching TRBD2. The TCR sequence derives from a woman in her thirties in good health and CMV-seropositive. The specimen sequenced was PBMCs. The CDR3 region is CASSLLAGGNTGELFF. The CDR3 DNA reads as TGTGCCAGCAGCCTACTAGCGGGGGGTAACACCGGGGAGCTGTTTTTT.